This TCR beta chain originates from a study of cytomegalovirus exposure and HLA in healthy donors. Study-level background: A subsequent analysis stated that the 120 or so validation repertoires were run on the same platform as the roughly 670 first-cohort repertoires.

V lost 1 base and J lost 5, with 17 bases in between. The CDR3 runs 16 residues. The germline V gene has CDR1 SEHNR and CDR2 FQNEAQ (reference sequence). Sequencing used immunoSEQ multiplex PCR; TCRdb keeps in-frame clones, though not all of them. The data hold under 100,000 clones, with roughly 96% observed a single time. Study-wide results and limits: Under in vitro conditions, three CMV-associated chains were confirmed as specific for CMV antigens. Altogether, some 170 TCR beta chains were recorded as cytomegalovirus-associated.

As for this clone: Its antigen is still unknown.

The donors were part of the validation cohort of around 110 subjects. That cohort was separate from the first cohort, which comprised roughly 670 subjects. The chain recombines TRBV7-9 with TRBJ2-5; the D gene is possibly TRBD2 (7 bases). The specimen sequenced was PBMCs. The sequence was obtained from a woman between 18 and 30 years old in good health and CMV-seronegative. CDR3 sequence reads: CASSLDRGRGGETQYF. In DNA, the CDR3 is TGTGCCAGCAGCTTAGACCGCGGCAGGGGAGGGGAGACCCAGTACTTC.